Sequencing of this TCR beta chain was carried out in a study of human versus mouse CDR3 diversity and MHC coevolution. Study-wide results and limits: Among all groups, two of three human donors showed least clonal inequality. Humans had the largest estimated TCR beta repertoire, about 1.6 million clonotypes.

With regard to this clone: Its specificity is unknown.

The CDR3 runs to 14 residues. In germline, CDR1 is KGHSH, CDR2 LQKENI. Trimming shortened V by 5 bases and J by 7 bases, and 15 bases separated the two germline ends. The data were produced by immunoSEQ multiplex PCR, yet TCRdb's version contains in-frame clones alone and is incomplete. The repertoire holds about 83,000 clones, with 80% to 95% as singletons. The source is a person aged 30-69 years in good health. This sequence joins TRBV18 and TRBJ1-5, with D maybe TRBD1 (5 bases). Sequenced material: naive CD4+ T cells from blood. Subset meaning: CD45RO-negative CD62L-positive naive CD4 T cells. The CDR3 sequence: CASSTEPGYQPQHF. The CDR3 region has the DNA TGTGCCAGCTCAACCGAACCAGGGTACCAGCCCCAGCATTTT.